Described below is a single TCR beta chain sequence and its context. Its antigen is as yet unknown. The J segment lost 0 bases and the V segment lost 6 bases, leaving 11 bases of the junction unmatched. The CDR3 extends over 18 amino acids. Germline V gene data show CDR1 as SQVTM and CDR2 as ANQGSEA. This sample was included in a study of CD8+ T cells in alopecia areata. Once RNA had been extracted, it was reverse transcribed into cDNA to act as the sequencing template. Sequencing was performed with immunoSEQ multiplex PCR; in TCRdb, only in-frame clones are kept and a portion is missing. The sample lists about 64,000 clones; 44% were seen once. Study results and limitations: Affected lesional scalp, above all in alopecia totalis/universalis, was more clonal than normal scalp.

J is TRBJ2-1 and V is TRBV29-1; 13 bases align to TRBD2. The sample was NKG2D-low CD8+ T cells sorted from blood. The receptor's source is a human donor with alopecia areata. DNA of the CDR3: TGCAGCGTGAATGGACTAGCGGGAGATCAAGGCTCCTACAATGAGCAGTTCTTC. Residues: CSVNGLAGDQGSYNEQFF.